The sequence of this T cell receptor (beta chain) was determined in a study of OX40 agonist ivuxolimab in advanced cancers. Study-level points and caveats: CD8+ T cells were the subset that, on average, had more expanded clones than CD4+. Clonal expansion from baseline to week 6 occurred in both CD4+ and CD8+ T cells.

Points on this clone: The target antigen is unknown.

This table comes from immunoSEQ multiplex PCR, and its TCRdb copy is limited to in-frame clones, with some not included. This table holds approximately 49,000 clones, approximately 80% found once. From germline, CDR1 is SGDLS and CDR2 YYNGEE. Losses at the gene ends were 3 bases for V and 4 bases for J; bases not matched to a gene: 7. The CDR3 extends over 14 amino acids. Autoimmune disease history or systemic immunosuppression barred patients. The rearrangement links TRBV9 to TRBJ2-7; 7 bases align to TRBD1. This clonotype was obtained from an adult with an advanced solid tumor such as melanoma, head and neck, liver or kidney cancer. The sequenced sample was CD4+ or CD8+ T cells sorted from blood, obtained in a trial of the OX40 agonist ivuxolimab. The CDR3 nucleotides are TGTGCCAGCAGCGCTTCGGGACAGTTTTACGAGCAGTACTTC. This gives the protein CASSASGQFYEQYF. The full variable domain, with the rest looked up from reference TRBV9 and TRBJ2-7, is DSGVTQTPKHLITATGQRVTLRCSPRSGDLSVYWYQQSLDQGLQFLIQYYNGEERAKGNILERFSAQQFPDLHSELNLSSLELGDSALYFCASSASGQFYEQYFGPGTRLTVT.